These 21 T cell receptor beta chains came from one sample sequenced in a study of beta chain features in type 1 diabetes. Expressed TCRB transcripts were sequenced, since all the RNA that had been isolated was reverse transcribed. TCRdb keeps only in-frame clones here, not all; method: immunoSEQ multiplex PCR. The profile shows about 180,000 clones, less than 10% of them singletons. These TCRs are of unknown antigen specificity. Whole-study results and caveats: Patients with Type 1 diabetes showed moderately but significantly shorter TCRB CDR3s in all four CD4+ subsets.

Sequencing was done on a sample of central memory CD4+ T cells from blood. The receptors originated from a young man with type 1 diabetes.

This clone was detected only a few times. This sequence joins TRBV9 and TRBJ2-2; D is perhaps TRBD1 (6 bases). Germline loops: CDR1 SGDLS, CDR2 YYNGEE. This CDR3 has 16 amino acids. With 0 bases removed from V and 5 bases from J, the gap between germline ends came to 14 bases. The CDR3 DNA reads TGTGCCAGCAGCGTAGGGTGGGGGCCCTCGACCGGGGAGCTGTTTTTT. Amino acid sequence: CASSVGWGPSTGELFF.

This clone came up a few times. The chain carries TRBV21-1 and TRBJ1-5; TRBD1, the D gene given by the table, was not confirmed from the DNA. TRBV21-1 represents a pseudogene. The CDR3 covers 17 residues. CDR3 in DNA: TGTGCCAGCAGCAAAGAAGTGACAGATTATAGCAATCAGCCCCAGCATTTT. Translation gives CASSKEVTDYSNQPQHF.

This clone appeared a few times. The rearrangement links TRBV5-1 to TRBJ2-7; 9 bases match TRBD1. CDR1 is SGHRS and CDR2 is YFSETQ in the germline V gene. The ends lost 0 bases at V and 3 bases at J; junction bases unmatched: 4. The CDR3 covers 15 residues. CDR3 in amino acids: CASSLGRTGVYEQYF. The CDR3 DNA follows: TGCGCCAGCAGCTTGGGTAGGACAGGGGTCTACGAGCAGTACTTC.

This clone was seen more than once but under ten times. The chain uses TRBV7-2 and TRBJ2-7, with a weak D call TRBD1 (6 bases). CDR1 is SGHTA and CDR2 is FQGNSA in the germline V gene. The CDR3 covers 14 residues. V was shortened by 6 bases and J by 5 bases, with 17 bases between the two germline ends. The CDR3 DNA reads TGTGCCAGCAGTACCATTCCGGACAGTCACGAGCAGTACTTC. Protein: CASSTIPDSHEQYF.

This chain joins TRBV21-1 and TRBJ2-1; the table gives TRBD2 as D, unverified against the DNA. TRBV21-1 is a known pseudogene. The CDR3 runs 17 residues. The CDR3 spells CASSKALLAGAYNEQFF. Written as DNA, the CDR3 is TGTGCCAGCAGCAAGGCCCTATTAGCGGGAGCCTACAATGAGCAGTTCTTC.

The rearrangement links TRBV9 to TRBJ2-3; possibly TRBD2 for D (6 bases). V lost 4 bases and J 0 bases, leaving 12 bases between the germline ends. Germline CDR1 and CDR2: SGDLS and YYNGEE. The CDR3 consists of 15 residues. CDR3: CASSPRGSSTDTQYF. CDR3 DNA sequence: TGTGCCAGCAGCCCGCGGGGATCCAGCACAGATACGCAGTATTTT. Variable domain in full (rest from reference TRBV9 and TRBJ2-3): DSGVTQTPKHLITATGQRVTLRCSPRSGDLSVYWYQQSLDQGLQFLIQYYNGEERAKGNILERFSAQQFPDLHSELNLSSLELGDSALYFCASSPRGSSTDTQYFGPGTRLTVL.

The rearrangement uses TRBV20-1 and TRBJ1-2; D ambiguous. V was shortened by 5 bases and J by 8 bases, with 12 bases between the two germline ends. The CDR3 spans 11 residues. Germline V gene data show CDR1 as DFQATT and CDR2 as SNEGSKA (reference sequence). CDR3 nucleotide sequence: TGCAGTGCTTACCGTACTCCCGGCTACACCTTC. Its translation: CSAYRTPGYTF.

In this sample, this clone turned up a few times. V usage is TRBV6-6 and J usage is TRBJ2-7; 8 bases are a match to TRBD1. The V segment lost 6 bases and the J segment 3 bases; nucleotides outside the gene matches: 13. CDR1 and CDR2 from the germline V gene are MNHNY and SVGAGI (reference sequence). This CDR3 spans 16 amino acids. The CDR3: CASSHRTGSGYYEQYF. DNA of the CDR3: TGTGCCAGCAGCCACCGGACAGGGAGTGGGTACTACGAGCAGTACTTC.

The rearrangement joins TRBV11-2 to TRBJ1-6; D call uncertain. V was clipped by 3 bases and J by 4 bases, with 7 bases between them. This CDR3 is built from 14 residues. The V gene's germline CDR1 is SGHAT and CDR2 FQNNGV. The CDR3 reads CASSFLGYNSPLHF. In nucleotides, the CDR3 is TGTGCCAGCAGCTTCCTAGGATATAATTCACCCCTCCACTTT.

The chain is built from TRBV28 and TRBJ2-1; 13 bases line up with TRBD2. CDR3 size: 17 residues. V shed 1 base and J 3 bases; nucleotides not matched to a gene: 3. The germline V gene has CDR1 MDHEN and CDR2 SYDVKM. The CDR3 sequence is CASSLSGTSGDYNEQFF. CDR3 sequence (DNA): TGTGCCAGCAGTTTATCAGGGACTAGCGGGGACTACAATGAGCAGTTCTTC.

The rearrangement joins TRBV28 to TRBJ2-2; 8 nucleotides align to TRBD2. The junction had 8 bases not matched to a gene; V was cut back by 4 bases and J by 4 bases. CDR1 MDHEN and CDR2 SYDVKM come from the germline V gene. This CDR3 comprises 16 residues. The DNA of the CDR3 is TGTGCCAGCAGTTCCTCGGGGGGGCCGGGCACCGGGGAGCTGTTTTTT. This sequence encodes CASSSSGGPGTGELFF.

This chain links TRBV6-1 with TRBJ1-4, with D perhaps matching TRBD1 (5 bases). This CDR3 has 13 residues. Germline assignment: CDR1 MNHNS and CDR2 SASEGT. V gave up 7 bases and J gave up 4 bases, with 10 bases separating them. The CDR3 spells CASTGSINEKLFF. The CDR3, as DNA: TGTGCCAGCACAGGGTCTATTAATGAAAAACTGTTTTTT.

V usage is TRBV29-1 and J usage is TRBJ1-6, with 7 bases that match TRBD1. CDR3 length equals 14 residues. J gave up 6 bases and V 6 bases, and 8 bases lay outside the gene matches. Germline lookup yields CDR1 SQVTM and CDR2 ANQGSEA. CDR3 nucleotides: TGCAGCGTAAAAACTGGGACAGCTAATTCACCCCTCCACTTT. It specifies CSVKTGTANSPLHF.

This clone was seen more than once but under ten times. V and J are TRBV2 and TRBJ2-7; D might be TRBD1 (7 bases). The CDR3 has 12 residues. CDR1 is SNHLY, CDR2 FYNNEI, per germline. The V end was cut by 8 bases, the J end by 10 bases, with 18 bases between. The CDR3 DNA follows: TGTGCCAGCTCACAGGGGTCGGGGGCCCAGTACTTC. Protein product: CASSQGSGAQYF.

The gene calls are TRBV5-1 and TRBJ2-3, with 7 bases fitting TRBD1. This CDR3 region has 14 residues. Germline V gives CDR1 SGHRS, CDR2 YFSETQ. The junction had 3 bases not matched to a gene; V was cut back by 1 base and J by 4 bases. The CDR3 spells CASSLIGGPDTQYF. The CDR3 DNA is TGCGCCAGCAGCTTGATAGGGGGCCCAGATACGCAGTATTTT.

The chain recombines TRBV28 with TRBJ1-4; D ambiguous. Germline assignment: CDR1 MDHEN and CDR2 SYDVKM. The germline V and J ends were trimmed by 6 bases and 8 bases, with 10 bases remaining between them. The CDR3 is made up of 12 amino acids. The CDR3 DNA follows: TGTGCCAGCAGGGTCATCGGGGAAAAACTGTTTTTT. Its protein is CASRVIGEKLFF.

The chain joins TRBV7-9 to TRBJ2-1; 10 bases match TRBD2. V trimming: 1 base; J trimming: 8 bases; junction bases outside the gene matches: 2. Germline values: CDR1 SEHNR, CDR2 FQNEAQ (reference sequence). CDR3 size: 14 residues. The DNA of the CDR3 is TGTGCCAGCAGCTTAGTGAGCGGGGGGGATGAGCAGTTCTTC. This encodes CASSLVSGGDEQFF.

This clone was counted between two and nine times. The V gene is TRBV9, the J gene TRBJ1-3; 7 nucleotides align to TRBD1. The CDR3 is 15 amino acids. J lost 2 bases, V lost 4 bases, and 6 bases had no gene match. The germline V gene has CDR1 SGDLS and CDR2 YYNGEE. The CDR3 region has the DNA TGTGCCAGCAGCCCCTCGGGACAGCCTGGAAACACCATATATTTT. The encoded protein is CASSPSGQPGNTIYF.

V is TRBV11-2 and J is TRBJ1-2; tentatively, D is TRBD1 (6 bases). This CDR3 contains 16 residues. Germline CDR1 SGHAT, CDR2 FQNNGV. With 4 bases removed from V and 6 bases from J, the gap between germline ends came to 21 bases. Written as DNA, the CDR3 is TGTGCCAGCAGCTCCCCCAAGACAGGAGCTATTGATGGCTACACCTTC. The encoded protein is CASSSPKTGAIDGYTF.

This clone was detected only a few times. The chain combines TRBV4-3 with TRBJ1-4; the match to TRBD1 covers 8 bases. V trimming: 0 bases; J trimming: 10 bases; junction bases outside the gene matches: 7. CDR3 size: 15 residues. Germline V CDR1 and CDR2: LGHNA, YSLEER. CDR3 protein: CASSQEPGTGAKLFF. The CDR3 nucleotides are TGCGCCAGCAGCCAAGAGCCCGGGACAGGTGCAAAACTGTTTTTT.

This clone was found many times. CDR3 DNA sequence: TGTGCCAGCAGTTCCGGGACAGGGCGATATGGCTACACCTTC. It is translated as CASSSGTGRYGYTF. The chain links TRBV27 to TRBJ1-2; 9 nucleotides match TRBD1. There are 14 residues in the CDR3. After removal of 4 bases from V and 5 bases from J, the junction contained 5 bases not matched to a gene. Germline CDR1 and CDR2: MNHEY and SMNVEV (reference sequence).